One sample yielded the 10 T cell receptor beta chains listed below, sequenced in a study of blood T cell repertoires in COVID-19. Profiled with immunoSEQ multiplex PCR; TCRdb holds only in-frame clones, not every one. Here the sample spans hundreds of thousands of clones, nearly 90% being singletons. Specimen: peripheral blood. All receptors come from a woman younger than 30 who had recovered from COVID-19.

The V call is TRBV27, the J call TRBJ2-7, with a possible D match to TRBD2 (5 bases). The CDR3 sequence is 14 residues long. V lost 2 bases to trimming and J lost 4 bases, with 12 bases between them. The germline gives CDR1 MNHEY, CDR2 SMNVEV (reference sequence). CDR3 protein: CASSLGLPRYEQYF. The CDR3 DNA is TGTGCCAGCAGTTTAGGACTTCCCCGGTACGAGCAGTACTTC.

The CDR3 is CASSPLVIWVYNEQFF. The DNA for the CDR3 is TGTGCCAGCAGCCCCCTAGTAATCTGGGTCTACAATGAGCAGTTCTTC. This chain joins TRBV6-2 or TRBV6-3 and TRBJ2-1, with D uncertain. CDR1 and CDR2 (germline): MNHEY, SVGEGT. Trimming removed 6 bases at V and 3 bases at J, with 18 bases between. The CDR3 consists of 16 residues.

The CDR3 loop is CASSLALSSGRSYNEQFF. CDR3 DNA: TGTGCCAGCAGCTTAGCGCTATCTAGCGGGCGATCCTACAATGAGCAGTTCTTC. The rearrangement links TRBV7-6 to TRBJ2-1, with 8 positions matching TRBD2. Per germline, CDR1 SGHVS and CDR2 FNYEAQ. Trimming cost V 0 bases and J 1 base; bases outside gene matches: 8. This CDR3 is built from 18 residues.

The genes are TRBV5-1 and TRBJ1-2; D might be TRBD1 (5 bases). This CDR3 region has 14 residues. V was shortened by 0 bases and J by 8 bases, with 14 bases between the two germline ends. Germline V gene lookup returns CDR1 SGHRS and CDR2 YFSETQ. The CDR3 nucleotides read TGCGCCAGCAGCTTGGCCGAGGCAGGGCGGGGCTACACCTTC. This gives the protein CASSLAEAGRGYTF.

This clone was detected once. The gene calls are TRBV25-1 and TRBJ1-2; no clear D. The V and J ends lost 4 bases and 4 bases respectively, with 10 bases between them. Germline CDR1 reads MGHDK; CDR2 reads SYGVNS. The CDR3 contains 13 residues. The CDR3 bases are TGTGCCAGCAGTGGATCAGGTTTCTATGGCTACACCTTC. It specifies CASSGSGFYGYTF.

The J gene is TRBJ1-4, the V gene TRBV9; 9 nucleotides agree with TRBD1. The V gene end was trimmed by 3 bases and the J gene end by 7 bases; junction bases not matched to a gene: 4. The germline gives CDR1 SGDLS, CDR2 YYNGEE. This CDR3 contains 14 residues. The CDR3 DNA reads TGTGCCAGCAGCGAGATGGACAGGGGTGAAAAACTGTTTTTT. As protein: CASSEMDRGEKLFF.

The chain links TRBV4-3 to TRBJ1-1; tentative D call: TRBD1 (6 bases). V lost 2 bases to trimming and J lost 6 bases, with 13 bases between them. The length of the CDR3 is 14 residues. In germline, CDR1 is LGHNA, CDR2 YSLEER. This chain's CDR3 is CASSQTGLRAEAFF. Written as DNA, the CDR3 is TGCGCCAGCAGCCAAACAGGGCTACGCGCTGAAGCTTTCTTT.

The chain links TRBV30 to TRBJ2-1; TRBD2 matches 11 bases. The CDR3 is 17 amino acids. Trimming took 8 bases from V and 1 from J; bases not matched to a gene: 13. The germline gives CDR1 GTSNPN, CDR2 SVGIG (reference sequence). The CDR3 DNA sequence: TGTGCCGGCCACGGGACTAGCGGAGTCAGGTCCTACAATGAGCAGTTCTTC. Its translation: CAGHGTSGVRSYNEQFF. The variable domain in full, completed from reference TRBV30 and TRBJ2-1, reads SQTIHQWPATLVQPVGSPLSLECTVEGTSNPNLYWYRQAAGRGLQLLFYSVGIGQISSEVPQNLSASRPQDRQFILSSKKLLLSDSGFYLCAGHGTSGVRSYNEQFFGPGTRLTVL.

The chain is built from TRBV5-1 and TRBJ2-7, with TRBD1 identical over 9 bases. CDR1 and CDR2 from the germline V gene are SGHRS and YFSETQ. V lost 3 bases, J lost 6 bases, and 7 bases stayed unmatched. CDR3 size: 14 residues. The CDR3 DNA reads as TGCGCCAGCAGCTCCGGGACAGGGTGGTCCGAGCAGTACTTC. This sequence encodes CASSSGTGWSEQYF.

The V and J genes are TRBV19 and TRBJ1-6; 7 nucleotides line up with TRBD1. CDR1 LNHDA and CDR2 SQIVND come from the germline V gene (reference sequence). CDR3 length: 17 residues. The trim removed 4 bases at V and 4 bases at J, leaving 10 bases unmatched. CDR3 sequence reads: CASSTVTGTVYNSPLHF. CDR3 sequence (DNA): TGTGCCAGTAGTACCGTTACCGGGACAGTTTATAATTCACCCCTCCACTTT.